The 17 T cell receptor beta chains listed next were all sequenced from one sample in a study of early T cells in non-severe SARS-CoV-2 infection. Using its own MiXCR run on the 5' RACE reads, TCRdb lists one record per CDR3 protein. This sample has tens of thousands of distinct CDR3 sequences, with 5.3% found just once. Input material: whole blood. These receptors came from an adult who was a healthcare worker with PCR-confirmed SARS-CoV-2 infection or an uninfected control (not recorded which).

In its sample, this clonotype was seen many times. The CDR3 is CAWSPTYGLEQYF. In DNA, the CDR3 is TGTGCCTGGAGCCCTACGTACGGGCTCGAGCAGTACTTC. V gene TRBV30 combines with J gene TRBJ2-7; unclear D gene. Trimming took off 3 bases at V and 6 bases at J, with 15 bases between the two ends. Germline lookup yields CDR1 GTSNPN and CDR2 SVGIG (reference sequence). This CDR3 spans 13 amino acids.

This clonotype was counted many times. The V and J genes are TRBV20-1 and TRBJ1-1; no clear D gene. Germline V lookup: CDR1 DFQATT, CDR2 SNEGSKA (reference sequence). Trimming pared 4 bases from V and 0 bases from J, leaving 12 bases between. This CDR3 is 14 amino acids long. The DNA of the CDR3 is TGCAGTGCTAACTCCGGGAACATGAACACTGAAGCTTTCTTT. The encoded protein is CSANSGNMNTEAFF.

This clonotype showed up many times. This rearrangement joins TRBV2 to TRBJ2-7; D tentatively fits TRBD1 or TRBD2 (6 bases each). V was clipped by 0 bases and J by 2 bases, with 14 bases between them. This CDR3 has 16 residues. Germline V gives CDR1 SNHLY, CDR2 FYNNEI. The DNA for the CDR3 is TGTGCCAGCAGTGAAGCAGGAGGGGACATAGCCTACGAGCAGTACTTC. Translation gives CASSEAGGDIAYEQYF. Together with reference TRBV2 and TRBJ2-7, the CDR3 gives the full variable domain: EPEVTQTPSHQVTQMGQEVILRCVPISNHLYFYWYRQILGQKVEFLVSFYNNEISEKSEIFDDQFSVERPDGSNFTLKIRSTKLEDSAMYFCASSEAGGDIAYEQYFGPGTRLTVT.

This clonotype was detected a few times. The chain employs TRBV20-1 and TRBJ1-2; no reliable D call. The length of the CDR3 is 12 residues. The V end was cut by 5 bases, the J end by 9 bases, with 16 bases between. The germline V gene has CDR1 DFQATT and CDR2 SNEGSKA (reference sequence). The CDR3 DNA reads as TGCAGTGCTCCTAGGTCCGGGGAATGCTACACCTTC. It specifies CSAPRSGECYTF.

The rearrangement links TRBV20-1 to TRBJ2-1; possibly TRBD2 for D (6 bases). The V gene's germline CDR1 is DFQATT and CDR2 SNEGSKA (reference sequence). The germline V and J ends were trimmed by 0 bases and 4 bases, with 10 bases remaining between them. The CDR3 is 14 amino acids. In nucleotides, the CDR3 is TGCAGTGCTAGAGATCCTAGCGATTACAATGAGCAGTTCTTC. This translates into CSARDPSDYNEQFF.

J is TRBJ1-6 and V is TRBV30; D uncertain. Per the germline V gene, CDR1 is GTSNPN and CDR2 is SVGIG (reference sequence). V gave up 0 bases and J gave up 6 bases, with 15 bases separating them. This CDR3 region has 16 residues. CDR3 nucleotide sequence: TGTGCCTGGAGTGTATTAATACGACCGATTAATTCACCCCTCCACTTT. Residues: CAWSVLIRPINSPLHF.

Concerning this clonotype: A read error may account for a junction end that differs from germline. The CDR3 here is CASSKEGGAEASF. The CDR3 DNA follows: TGTGCCAGCAGTAAAGAAGGGGGAGCTGAAGCTTCCTTT. The V and J genes are TRBV7-2 and TRBJ1-1, with a weak D call TRBD1 (6 bases). The V gene's germline CDR1 is SGHTA and CDR2 FQGNSA. This CDR3 comprises 13 residues.

This clonotype was observed a few times. The V and J genes are TRBV6-5 and TRBJ1-2, with D possibly being TRBD1 (6 bases). The germline V gene has CDR1 MNHEY and CDR2 SVGAGI. The CDR3 spans 14 residues. The ends were cut back, 6 bases at V and 4 bases at J, with 15 bases in the middle. CDR3 nucleotide sequence: TGTGCCAGCAGGCTACAGGGACGAGGCTATGGCTACACCTTC. It encodes CASRLQGRGYGYTF.

This clonotype was recorded many times. The rearrangement uses TRBV5-6 and TRBJ1-1; unclear D gene. The CDR3 covers 16 residues. V lost 1 base and J 2 bases, leaving 15 bases between the germline ends. Germline V gene data show CDR1 as SGHDT and CDR2 as YYEEEE. CDR3 region: CASSLWRRTLNTEAFF. CDR3 DNA: TGTGCCAGCAGCTTGTGGAGGCGAACGTTAAACACTGAAGCTTTCTTT.

The chain recombines TRBV7-2 with TRBJ1-1; D is undetermined. The germline CDR1 and CDR2 sequences are SGHTA and FQGNSA. V dropped 3 bases and J dropped 2 bases, with 7 bases sitting between them. This CDR3 region has 13 residues. CDR3 in amino acids: CASSFQENTEAFF. The DNA for the CDR3 is TGTGCCAGCAGCTTCCAGGAAAACACTGAAGCTTTCTTT.

This clonotype has just a few counts. This sequence joins TRBV12-3 or TRBV12-4 and TRBJ2-7, with a tentative D call TRBD1 (5 bases). V was trimmed by 6 bases and J by 2 bases, leaving 11 bases between them. This CDR3 comprises 13 residues. CDR3 residues: CASRATATYEQYF. Here the CDR3 DNA reads TGTGCCAGCAGGGCGACAGCCACCTACGAGCAGTACTTC.

The sample holds many counts of this clonotype. This rearrangement joins TRBV7-9 to TRBJ2-6, with D tentatively TRBD2 (5 bases). The CDR3 runs 15 residues. V gave up 9 bases and J gave up 0 bases, with 12 bases separating them. The germline V gene encodes CDR1 SEHNR and CDR2 FQNEAQ (reference sequence). CDR3 coding DNA: TGTGCCAGTAGGCTGGGGAGCTCTGGGGCCAACGTCCTGACTTTC. Translated: CASRLGSSGANVLTF.

V gene TRBV2 combines with J gene TRBJ1-5; D is undetermined. Germline CDR1 and CDR2: SNHLY and FYNNEI. Trimming took off 2 bases at V and 2 bases at J, with 7 bases between the two ends. The CDR3 sequence is 14 residues long. The DNA for the CDR3 is TGTGCCAGCAGTGAAAATTGGGGCAATCAGCCCCAGCATTTT. Its protein is CASSENWGNQPQHF.

This sequence joins TRBV30 and TRBJ2-7, with 7 bases fitting TRBD2. V trimming: 3 bases; J trimming: 8 bases; junction bases outside the gene matches: 10. Looked up from germline, CDR1 is GTSNPN and CDR2 is SVGIG (reference sequence). The CDR3 is made up of 13 amino acids. The CDR3 here is CAWRVKGGWKQYF. The CDR3 DNA sequence: TGTGCCTGGAGAGTTAAGGGAGGGTGGAAGCAGTACTTC.

This clonotype has ten or more counts. J is TRBJ2-7 and V is TRBV27; 8 bases fit TRBD2. Germline V CDR1 and CDR2: MNHEY, SMNVEV (reference sequence). The V segment lost 4 bases and the J segment 0 bases; nucleotides outside the gene matches: 5. The length of the CDR3 is 15 residues. The CDR3: CASSSLAGHSYEQYF. Here the CDR3 DNA reads TGTGCCAGCAGTTCATTAGCGGGGCACTCCTACGAGCAGTACTTC.

This clonotype turned up a few times. This rearrangement joins TRBV20-1 to TRBJ1-2, with 8 bases lining up with TRBD1. V trimming: 3 bases; J trimming: 0 bases; junction bases outside the gene matches: 6. The length of the CDR3 is 15 residues. Looked up from germline, CDR1 is DFQATT and CDR2 is SNEGSKA (reference sequence). CDR3 sequence (DNA): TGCAGTGCTAGCCCGGGACAGGCGTCTAACTATGGCTACACCTTC. This codes for CSASPGQASNYGYTF.

This clonotype was observed many times. The chain uses TRBV4-2 and TRBJ2-5, with 11 bases aligning to TRBD2. The CDR3 contains 16 residues. V lost 1 base to trimming and J lost 2 bases; unmatched junction nucleotides: 3. Germline V lookup: CDR1 LGHNA, CDR2 YNFKEQ. CDR3 coding DNA: TGTGCCAGCAGCCAAGTTAGCGGGGGGGGTCAAGAGACCCAGTACTTC. It yields the protein CASSQVSGGGQETQYF.